A single sample gave rise to the 2 T cell receptor beta chains below, sequenced in a study of cytotoxic CD8 clonotypes in ibrutinib-treated CLL. The assay was immunoSEQ multiplex PCR, and TCRdb's table has in-frame clones only and misses some. The sample lists 110,000 to 150,000 clones; about four fifths were seen once. Sequencing used PBMCs, obtained after 12 months of ibrutinib treatment. Receptors originate from a human donor with chronic lymphocytic leukemia.

The chain uses TRBV27 and TRBJ2-1; D remains ambiguous. Germline V gene sequence: CDR1 MNHEY, CDR2 SMNVEV (reference sequence). The CDR3 spans 14 residues. Trimming took 0 bases from V and 6 from J, leaving 9 bases between them. This CDR3 is CASSLSGKSNEQFF. In nucleotides, the CDR3 is TGTGCCAGCAGTTTATCGGGGAAAAGCAATGAGCAGTTCTTC.

J is TRBJ2-5 and V is TRBV6-5; 11 bases are a match to TRBD2. The J segment lost 5 bases and the V segment lost 6 bases, leaving 5 bases of the junction unmatched. Germline V gene data show CDR1 as MNHEY and CDR2 as SVGAGI. The length of the CDR3 is 14 residues. CDR3 in amino acids: CASRLAGVTETQYF. CDR3 in DNA: TGTGCCAGCAGACTAGCGGGAGTTACGGAGACCCAGTACTTC.